This T cell receptor (beta chain) was captured by sequencing in a study of shared clonotypes between healthy human individuals. The trim removed 5 bases at V and 7 bases at J, leaving 6 bases unmatched. CDR1 and CDR2 (germline): LNHDA, SQIVND (reference sequence). The CDR3 is made up of 15 amino acids. Here immunoSEQ multiplex PCR was the method, and the copy in TCRdb shows in-frame clones only, minus some. The data show about 1.5 million clones, over 95% seen once. The TCR was taken from a man aged 30-40 years in good health. Sequenced input: naive CD4+ T cells sorted from blood. As to subset: CD45RA+ positively selected. V is TRBV19 and J is TRBJ2-1; TRBD2 aligns across 12 bases. Written as DNA, the CDR3 is TGTGCCAGTAGTTTAAGGACTAGCGGGAATAATGAGCAGTTCTTC. Its translation: CASSLRTSGNNEQFF.